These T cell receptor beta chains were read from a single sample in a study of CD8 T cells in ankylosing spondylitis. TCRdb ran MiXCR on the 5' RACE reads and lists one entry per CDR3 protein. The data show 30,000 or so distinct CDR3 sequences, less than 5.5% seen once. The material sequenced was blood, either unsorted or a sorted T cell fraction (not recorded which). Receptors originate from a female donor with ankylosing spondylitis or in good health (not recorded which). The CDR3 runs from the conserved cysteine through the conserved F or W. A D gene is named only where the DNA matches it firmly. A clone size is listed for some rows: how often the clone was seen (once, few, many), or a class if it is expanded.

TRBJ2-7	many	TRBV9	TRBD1	CASSAWDRGSYEQYF	TGTGCCAGCAGCGCCTGGGACAGGGGGTCCTACGAGCAGTACTTC
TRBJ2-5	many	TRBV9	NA	CASSVDLGAGETQYF	TGTGCCAGCAGCGTAGATCTGGGGGCCGGAGAGACCCAGTACTTC
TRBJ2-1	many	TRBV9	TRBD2	CASSVASGGGEQFF	TGTGCCAGCAGCGTAGCTAGCGGGGGTGGTGAGCAGTTCTTC
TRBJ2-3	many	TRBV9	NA	CASSVAGVSDTQYF	TGTGCCAGCAGCGTAGCGGGAGTCAGTGATACGCAGTATTTT
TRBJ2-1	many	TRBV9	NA	CASSEKEGTYNEQFF	TGTGCCAGCAGCGAAAAGGAGGGGACCTACAATGAGCAGTTCTTC
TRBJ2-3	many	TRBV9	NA	CASSVLPGTDTQYF	TGTGCCAGCAGCGTCCTACCGGGCACAGATACGCAGTATTTT
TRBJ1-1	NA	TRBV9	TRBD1	CASSGTGRTEAFF	TGTGCCAGCAGCGGGACAGGGAGGACTGAAGCTTTCTTT
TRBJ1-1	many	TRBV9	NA	CASSVEGGAMNTEAFF	TGTGCCAGCAGCGTAGAGGGGGGGGCTATGAACACTGAAGCTTTCTTT
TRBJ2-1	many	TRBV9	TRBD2	CASSVAGGNSYNEQFF	TGTGCCAGCAGCGTAGCGGGAGGAAATTCCTACAATGAGCAGTTCTTC
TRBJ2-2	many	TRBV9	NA	CASSVAGANTGELFF	TGTGCCAGCAGCGTAGCGGGGGCGAACACCGGGGAGCTGTTTTTT
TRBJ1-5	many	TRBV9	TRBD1	CASSPGTGGQPQHF	TGTGCCAGCAGCCCCGGGACAGGGGGACAGCCCCAGCATTTT
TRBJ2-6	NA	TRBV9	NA	CASSVGAKQGANVLTF	TGTGCCAGCAGCGTCGGGGCCAAGCAGGGGGCCAACGTCCTGACTTTC
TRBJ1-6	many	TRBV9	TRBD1	CASSEGQGGKNSPLHF	TGTGCCAGCAGCGAGGGACAGGGGGGAAAAAATTCACCCCTCCACTTT
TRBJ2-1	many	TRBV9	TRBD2	CASTPLAGGTYNEQFF	TGTGCCAGCACCCCACTAGCGGGGGGGACCTACAATGAGCAGTTCTTC
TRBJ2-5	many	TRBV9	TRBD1	CASSVSVGDRGRETQYF	TGTGCCAGCAGCGTATCGGTAGGGGACAGGGGGAGGGAGACCCAGTACTTC
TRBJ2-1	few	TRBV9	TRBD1	CASSATGQGTVSEQFF	TGTGCCAGCAGCGCTACTGGACAGGGGACAGTTAGTGAGCAGTTCTTC
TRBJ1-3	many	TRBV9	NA	CASSVSPGRENTIYF	TGTGCCAGCAGCGTAAGCCCAGGGCGGGAAAACACCATATATTTT
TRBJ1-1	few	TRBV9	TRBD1	CASSPGTGPATEAFF	TGTGCCAGCAGCCCGGGGACAGGACCAGCCACTGAAGCTTTCTTT
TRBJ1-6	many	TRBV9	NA	CASRPEPIDSPLHF	TGTGCCTCCCGCCCCGAACCGATTGATTCACCCCTCCACTTT
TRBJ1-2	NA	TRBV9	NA	CASSEINYGYTF	TGTGCCAGCAGCGAGATTAACTATGGCTACACCTTC
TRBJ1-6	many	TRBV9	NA	CASSPSVRGGTYNSPLHF	TGTGCCAGCAGCCCCTCGGTAAGGGGGGGGACGTATAATTCACCCCTCCACTTT
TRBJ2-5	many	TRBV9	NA	CASSVSGAETQYF	TGTGCCAGCAGCGTCTCAGGGGCGGAGACCCAGTACTTC
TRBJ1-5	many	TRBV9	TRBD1	CASSKQGGPQHF	TGTGCCAGCAGCAAACAGGGGGGGCCCCAGCATTTT
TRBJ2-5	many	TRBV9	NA	CASSVGAASIETQYF	TGTGCCAGCAGCGTAGGAGCCGCTTCGATAGAGACCCAGTACTTC
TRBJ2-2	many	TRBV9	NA	CASSVFGQGSGELFF	TGTGCCAGCAGCGTATTTGGCCAAGGGTCCGGGGAGCTGTTTTTT
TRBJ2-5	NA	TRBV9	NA	CASSVEVGTQETQYF	TGTGCCAGCAGCGTAGAGGTGGGGACGCAAGAGACCCAGTACTTC
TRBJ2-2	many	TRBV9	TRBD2	CASSGRGGANTGELFF	TGTGCCAGCAGCGGACGGGGGGGCGCGAACACCGGGGAGCTGTTTTTT
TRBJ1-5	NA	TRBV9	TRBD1	CASSVGDRSSAQHF	TGTGCCAGCAGCGTAGGGGACAGGTCGTCAGCCCAGCATTTT
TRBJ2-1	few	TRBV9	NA	CASSETGTQYNEQFF	TGTGCCAGCAGCGAAACCGGGACACAATACAATGAGCAGTTCTTC
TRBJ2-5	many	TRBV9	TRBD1	CASSVAAGGIVGQETQYF	TGTGCCAGCAGCGTAGCGGCAGGGGGTATAGTGGGCCAAGAGACCCAGTACTTC
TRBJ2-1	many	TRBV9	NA	CASSVATGYEQFF	TGTGCCAGCAGCGTAGCTACGGGTTATGAGCAGTTCTTC
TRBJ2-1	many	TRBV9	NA	CASSVDSGNYNEQFF	TGTGCCAGCAGCGTAGACAGCGGAAACTACAATGAGCAGTTCTTC
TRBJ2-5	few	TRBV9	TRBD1	CASSGTGGTETQYF	TGTGCCAGCAGCGGAACAGGGGGCACAGAGACCCAGTACTTC
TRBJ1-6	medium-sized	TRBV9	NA	CASSVGRNYNSPLHF	TGTGCCAGCAGCGTAGGACGGAACTATAATTCACCCCTCCACTTT
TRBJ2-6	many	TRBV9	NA	CASSRPGPAGANVLTF	TGTGCCAGCAGCCGGCCCGGCCCGGCTGGGGCCAACGTCCTGACTTTC
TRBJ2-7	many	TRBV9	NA	CASSVAEGVPFGYEQYF	TGTGCCAGCAGCGTAGCTGAGGGAGTCCCCTTTGGATACGAGCAGTACTTC
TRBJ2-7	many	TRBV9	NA	CASSVAPTYEQYF	TGTGCCAGCAGCGTCGCACCCACCTACGAGCAGTACTTC
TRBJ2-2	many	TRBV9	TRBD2	CASTQRGEGTGELFF	TGTGCCAGCACCCAGAGAGGGGAGGGCACCGGGGAGCTGTTTTTT
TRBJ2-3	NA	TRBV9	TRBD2	CASSVGLTSGGFVTQYF	TGTGCCAGCAGCGTAGGCTTGACTAGCGGGGGATTCGTTACGCAGTATTTT
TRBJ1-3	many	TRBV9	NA	CASSQIPTRATGNTIYF	TGTGCCAGCAGCCAAATTCCTACCCGGGCGACGGGAAACACCATATATTTT
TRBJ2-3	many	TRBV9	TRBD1	CASSVDWTGGADTQYF	TGTGCCAGCAGCGTAGATTGGACAGGGGGCGCAGATACGCAGTATTTT
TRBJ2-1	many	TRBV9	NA	CASSEQREHNEQFF	TGTGCCAGCAGCGAACAGAGAGAACACAATGAGCAGTTCTTC
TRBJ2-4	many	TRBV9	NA	CASSATVGEGRGRNIQYF	TGTGCCAGCAGCGCTACCGTAGGGGAAGGCCGCGGACGGAACATTCAGTACTTC
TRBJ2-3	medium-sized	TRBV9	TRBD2	CASSVAGGPADTQYF	TGTGCCAGCAGCGTAGCGGGGGGGCCGGCAGATACGCAGTATTTT
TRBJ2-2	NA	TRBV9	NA	CASSGGGGTPGSCFF	NA
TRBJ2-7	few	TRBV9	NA	CASSVQLGHEQYF	TGTGCCAGCAGCGTTCAACTAGGACACGAGCAGTACTTC
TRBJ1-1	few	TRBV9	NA	CASSPRLGNTEAFF	TGTGCCAGCAGCCCCCGACTGGGAAACACTGAAGCTTTCTTT
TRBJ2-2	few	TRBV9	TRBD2	CASSVSGTSGWTGELFF	TGTGCCAGCAGCGTTTCCGGGACTAGCGGTTGGACCGGGGAGCTGTTTTTT